The clone carrying this TCR beta chain was detected ten times or more. Its antigen is unidentified. The CDR3 extends 3 residues past the end of the read, so its final part is completed from the germline J gene. These data come from a study of T cell clonality in common variable immunodeficiency. Study results and limitations: In common variable immunodeficiency, TCR beta chains reportedly carried fewer deletions and N-nucleotide insertions.

Method: immunoSEQ multiplex PCR; TCRdb's copy keeps in-frame clones and lacks some. This sample comprises around 57,000 clones, none seen once only. Looked up from germline, CDR1 is KGHSH and CDR2 is LQKENI. The junction had 15 bases not matched to a gene; V was cut back by 3 bases and J by 0 bases. The CDR3 runs to 20 residues. This sequence was found in a person aged 18-70 years in good health. The rearrangement uses TRBV18 and TRBJ2-1; the match to TRBD2 covers 9 bases. The specimen was peripheral blood mononuclear cells. CDR3 amino acids: CASSPRLAVRVRFSYNEQFF. The CDR3 bases that were read are TGTGCCAGCTCACCGCGACTAGCGGTACGGGTAAGATTCTCCTACAATGAG.